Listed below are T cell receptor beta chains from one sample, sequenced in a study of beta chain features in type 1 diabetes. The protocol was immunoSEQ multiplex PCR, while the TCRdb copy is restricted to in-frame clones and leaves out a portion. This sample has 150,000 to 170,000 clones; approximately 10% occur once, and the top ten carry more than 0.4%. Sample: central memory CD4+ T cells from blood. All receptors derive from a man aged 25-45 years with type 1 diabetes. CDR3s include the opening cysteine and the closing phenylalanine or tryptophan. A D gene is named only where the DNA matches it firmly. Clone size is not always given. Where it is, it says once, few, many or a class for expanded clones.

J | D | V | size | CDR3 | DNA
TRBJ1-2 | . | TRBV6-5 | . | CASSSPRTENGYTF | TGTGCCAGCAGTAGCCCGCGGACTGAGAATGGCTACACCTTC
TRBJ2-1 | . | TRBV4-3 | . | CASSQGVNSYNEQFF | TGCGCCAGCAGCCAAGGTGTAAACTCCTACAATGAGCAGTTCTTC
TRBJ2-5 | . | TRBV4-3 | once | CASSQEAIVGIGQETQYF | TGCGCCAGCAGCCAAGAAGCCATAGTCGGGATTGGGCAAGAGACCCAGTACTTC
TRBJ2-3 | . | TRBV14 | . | CASSSGQSQYF | TGTGCCAGCAGCTCCGGACAGTCCCAGTATTTT
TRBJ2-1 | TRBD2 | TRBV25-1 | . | CASREGLAGGFNEQFF | TGTGCCAGCAGGGAGGGACTAGCGGGAGGGTTTAATGAGCAGTTCTTC
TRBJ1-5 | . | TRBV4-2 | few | CASSQVQGDNQPQHF | TGTGCCAGCAGCCAAGTCCAGGGTGACAATCAGCCCCAGCATTTT
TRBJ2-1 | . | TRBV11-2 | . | CASSSITGSSYNEQFF | TGTGCCAGCAGCTCGATTACGGGGAGCTCCTACAATGAGCAGTTCTTC
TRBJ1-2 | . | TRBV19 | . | CASSRLQGGGYTF | TGTGCCAGTAGCCGGTTGCAGGGAGGTGGCTACACCTTC
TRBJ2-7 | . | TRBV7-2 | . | CASSPAVRPEYEQYF | TGTGCCAGCAGCCCCGCCGTCAGGCCCGAATACGAGCAGTACTTC
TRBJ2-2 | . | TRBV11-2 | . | CASSLAGATGELFF | TGTGCCAGCAGCTTAGCTGGGGCTACCGGGGAGCTGTTTTTT
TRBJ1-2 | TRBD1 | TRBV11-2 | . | CASSLEQGHGYTF | TGTGCCAGCAGCTTAGAACAGGGGCATGGCTACACCTTC
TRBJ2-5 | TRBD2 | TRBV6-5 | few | CASSYRGRGETQYF | TGTGCCAGCAGTTACCGCGGGAGGGGAGAGACCCAGTACTTC
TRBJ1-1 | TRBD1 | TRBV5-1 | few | CASGQGMNTEAFF | TGCGCCAGCGGACAGGGGATGAACACTGAAGCTTTCTTT
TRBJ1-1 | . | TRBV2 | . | CASSEVSPDTEAFF | TGTGCCAGCAGTGAGGTCTCCCCGGACACTGAAGCTTTCTTT
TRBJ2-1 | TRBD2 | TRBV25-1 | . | CASSSGGTMNNEQFF | TGTGCCAGCAGTAGCGGGGGGACTATGAACAATGAGCAGTTCTTC
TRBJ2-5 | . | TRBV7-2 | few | CASSIAGYQETQYF | TGTGCCAGCAGCATTGCAGGTTACCAAGAGACCCAGTACTTC
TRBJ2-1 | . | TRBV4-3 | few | CASSQGGGQHNEQFF | TGCGCCAGCAGCCAAGGGGGCGGACAACACAATGAGCAGTTCTTC
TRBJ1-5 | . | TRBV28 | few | CATRKGDQPQHF | TGTGCCACAAGGAAGGGGGATCAGCCCCAGCATTTT
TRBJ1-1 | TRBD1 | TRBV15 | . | CASRDSKRGTEAFF | TGTGCCAGCCGGGACAGCAAAAGGGGGACTGAAGCTTTCTTT
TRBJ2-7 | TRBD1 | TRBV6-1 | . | CARGRQGPSYEQYF | TGTGCCAGGGGACGACAGGGGCCCTCCTACGAGCAGTACTTC
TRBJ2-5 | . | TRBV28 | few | CAFPYKETQYF | TGTGCTTTCCCATACAAGGAGACCCAGTACTTC
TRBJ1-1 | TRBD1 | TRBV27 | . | CASIASTGGYTEAFF | TGTGCCAGCATAGCCTCGACAGGGGGCTACACTGAAGCTTTCTTT
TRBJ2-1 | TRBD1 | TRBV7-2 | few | CASGGSSYNEQFF | TGTGCGTCAGGGGGAAGCTCCTACAATGAGCAGTTCTTC
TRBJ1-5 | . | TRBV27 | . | CASSPRPGEWNQPQHF | TGTGCCAGCAGCCCACGCCCAGGGGAATGGAATCAGCCCCAGCATTTT
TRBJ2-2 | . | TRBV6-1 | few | CASSEVPGWELFF | TGTGCCAGCAGTGAAGTACCGGGGTGGGAGCTGTTTTTT
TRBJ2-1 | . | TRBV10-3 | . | CASKGDGEQFF | TGTGCCTCGAAGGGGGACGGTGAGCAGTTCTTC
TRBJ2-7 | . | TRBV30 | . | CAWASRYEQYF | TGTGCCTGGGCTAGCAGATACGAGCAGTACTTC
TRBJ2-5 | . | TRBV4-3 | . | CASSQGQGTETQYF | TGCGCCAGCAGCCAAGGCCAGGGCACAGAGACCCAGTACTTC
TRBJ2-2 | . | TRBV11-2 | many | CASSPLGGELFF | TGTGCCAGCAGCCCTCTCGGTGGGGAGCTGTTTTTT
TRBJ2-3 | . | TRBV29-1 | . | CSVETVTDTQYF | TGCAGCGTTGAGACAGTCACAGATACGCAGTATTTT
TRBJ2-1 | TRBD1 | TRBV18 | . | CASSPMTGDYNEQFF | TGTGCCAGCTCACCGATGACAGGGGATTACAATGAGCAGTTCTTC
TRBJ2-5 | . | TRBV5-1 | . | CASRSLISVGETQYF | TGCGCCAGCAGGAGTCTGATTAGCGTGGGGGAGACCCAGTACTTC
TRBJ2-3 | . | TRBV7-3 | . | CASGKGVDGDTQYF | TGTGCCAGCGGGAAGGGGGTGGATGGGGATACGCAGTATTTT
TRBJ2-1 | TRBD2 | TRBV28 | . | CASSLAGGRNEQFF | TGTGCCAGCAGTCTAGCGGGAGGGCGGAATGAGCAGTTCTTC
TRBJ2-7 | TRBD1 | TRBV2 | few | CASRGTTGTDYEQYF | TGTGCCAGCAGAGGCACAACCGGGACAGACTACGAGCAGTACTTC
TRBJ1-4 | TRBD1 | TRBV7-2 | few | CASSFGTGGEKLFF | TGTGCCAGCAGCTTCGGGACAGGGGGAGAAAAACTGTTTTTT
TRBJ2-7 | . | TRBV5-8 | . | CASSSRPTGHYEQYF | TGTGCCAGCAGCTCCCGACCCACAGGGCACTACGAGCAGTACTTC
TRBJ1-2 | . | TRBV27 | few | CASSTRNYGYTF | TGTGCCAGCAGCACCAGGAATTATGGCTACACCTTC
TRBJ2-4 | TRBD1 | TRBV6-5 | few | CASSYGTGSGQNIQYF | TGTGCCAGCAGTTACGGGACAGGGTCGGGGCAAAACATTCAGTACTTC
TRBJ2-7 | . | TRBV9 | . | CASSAGGAHRYEQYF | TGTGCCAGCAGCGCGGGGGGCGCTCACCGCTACGAGCAGTACTTC
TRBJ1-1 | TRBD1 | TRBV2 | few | CASNPMTGVAGTEAFF | TGTGCCAGCAACCCAATGACAGGGGTGGCGGGCACTGAAGCTTTCTTT
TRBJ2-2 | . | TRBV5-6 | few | CASSFYEGELFF | TGTGCCAGCAGCTTCTATGAAGGGGAGCTGTTTTTT